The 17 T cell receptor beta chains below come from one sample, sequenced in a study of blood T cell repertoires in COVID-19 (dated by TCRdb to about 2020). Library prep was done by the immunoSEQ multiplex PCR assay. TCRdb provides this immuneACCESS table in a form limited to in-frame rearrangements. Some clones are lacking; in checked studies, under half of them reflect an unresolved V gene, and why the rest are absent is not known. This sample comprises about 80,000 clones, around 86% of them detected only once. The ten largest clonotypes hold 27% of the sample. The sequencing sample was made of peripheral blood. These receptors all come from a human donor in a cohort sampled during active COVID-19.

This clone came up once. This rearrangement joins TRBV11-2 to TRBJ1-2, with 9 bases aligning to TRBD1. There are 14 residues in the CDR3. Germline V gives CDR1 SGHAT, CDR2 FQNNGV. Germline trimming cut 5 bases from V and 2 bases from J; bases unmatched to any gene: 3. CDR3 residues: CASSRGQGNYGYTF. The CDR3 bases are TGTGCCAGCAGCAGAGGACAGGGGAACTATGGCTACACCTTC.

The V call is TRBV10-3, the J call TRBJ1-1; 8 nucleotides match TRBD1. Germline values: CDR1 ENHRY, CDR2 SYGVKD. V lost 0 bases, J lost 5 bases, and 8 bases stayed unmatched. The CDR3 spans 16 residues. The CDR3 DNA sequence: TGTGCCATCAGTGAGTCGATAGGACAGGGAGGGACTGAAGCTTTCTTT. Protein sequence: CAISESIGQGGTEAFF.

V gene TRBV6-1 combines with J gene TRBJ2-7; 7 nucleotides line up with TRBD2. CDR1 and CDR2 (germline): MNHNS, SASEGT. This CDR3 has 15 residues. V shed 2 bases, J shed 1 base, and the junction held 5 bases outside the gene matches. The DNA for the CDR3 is TGTGCCAGCAGTGAATATGGGGGAGGGTCCTACGAGCAGTACTTC. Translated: CASSEYGGGSYEQYF.

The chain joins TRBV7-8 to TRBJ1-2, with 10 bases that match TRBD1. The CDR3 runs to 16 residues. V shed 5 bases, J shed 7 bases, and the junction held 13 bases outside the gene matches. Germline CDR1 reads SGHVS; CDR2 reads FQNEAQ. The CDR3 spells CASSQKLATGGFGYTF. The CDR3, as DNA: TGTGCCAGCAGCCAAAAATTGGCGACAGGGGGCTTTGGCTACACCTTC.

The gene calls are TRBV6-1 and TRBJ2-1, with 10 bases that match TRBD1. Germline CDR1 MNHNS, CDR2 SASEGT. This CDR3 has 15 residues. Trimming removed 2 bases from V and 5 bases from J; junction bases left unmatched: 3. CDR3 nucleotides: TGTGCCAGCAGTGAACCGGGACAGGGGAACAATGAGCAGTTCTTC. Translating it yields CASSEPGQGNNEQFF.

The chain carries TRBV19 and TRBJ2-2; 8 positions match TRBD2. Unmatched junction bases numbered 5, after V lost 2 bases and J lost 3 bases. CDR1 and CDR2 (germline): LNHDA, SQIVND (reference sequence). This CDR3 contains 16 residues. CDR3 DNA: TGTGCCAGTAGTATATACGGGGGGGACGACACCGGGGAGCTGTTTTTT. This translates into CASSIYGGDDTGELFF.

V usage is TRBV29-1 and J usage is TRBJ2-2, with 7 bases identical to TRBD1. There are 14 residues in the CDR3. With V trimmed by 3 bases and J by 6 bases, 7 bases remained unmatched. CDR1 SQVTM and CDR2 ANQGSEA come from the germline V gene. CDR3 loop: CSVDVTGYSGELFF. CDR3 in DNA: TGCAGCGTTGATGTGACAGGGTATTCCGGGGAGCTGTTTTTT.

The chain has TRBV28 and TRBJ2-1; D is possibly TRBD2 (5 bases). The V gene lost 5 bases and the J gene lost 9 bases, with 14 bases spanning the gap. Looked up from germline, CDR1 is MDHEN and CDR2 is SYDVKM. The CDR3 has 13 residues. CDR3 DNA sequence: TGTGCCAGCAGTCTGCGAGGGCCGGCTGAGCAGTTCTTC. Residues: CASSLRGPAEQFF.

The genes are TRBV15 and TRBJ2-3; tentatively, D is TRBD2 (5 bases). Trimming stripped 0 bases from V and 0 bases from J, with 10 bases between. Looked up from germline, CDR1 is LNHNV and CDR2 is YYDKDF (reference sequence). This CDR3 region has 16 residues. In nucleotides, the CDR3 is TGTGCCACCAGCAGAGAGTCGGGGTCCAGCACAGATACGCAGTATTTT. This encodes CATSRESGSSTDTQYF.

The CDR3 spells CASSSWTSGDTQYF. For the CDR3, the DNA is TGTGCCAGCAGTTCCTGGACTAGCGGCGATACGCAGTATTTT. This chain joins TRBV27 and TRBJ2-3, with 10 bases identical to TRBD2. After removal of 4 bases from V and 6 bases from J, the junction contained 4 bases not matched to a gene. The CDR3 loop spans 14 amino acids. From germline, CDR1 is MNHEY and CDR2 SMNVEV (reference sequence).

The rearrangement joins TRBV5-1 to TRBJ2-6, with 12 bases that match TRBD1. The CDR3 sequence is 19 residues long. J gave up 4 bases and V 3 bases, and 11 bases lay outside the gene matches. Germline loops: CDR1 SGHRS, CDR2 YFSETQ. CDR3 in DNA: TGCGCCAGCAGCTCGGGCCGGGACAGGGGGCCTACGGGGGCCAACGTCCTGACTTTC. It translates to CASSSGRDRGPTGANVLTF.

The CDR3: CASSRPGLAGNFYEQYF. The CDR3 bases are TGTGCCAGCAGCCGCCCGGGACTAGCGGGGAACTTCTACGAGCAGTACTTC. The gene calls are TRBV3-1 (or the pseudogene TRBV3-2) and TRBJ2-7; 13 positions agree with TRBD2. This CDR3 is built from 17 residues. After removal of 4 bases from V and 3 bases from J, the junction contained 9 bases not matched to a gene. Germline assignment: CDR1 LGHDT and CDR2 YNNKEL (reference sequence).

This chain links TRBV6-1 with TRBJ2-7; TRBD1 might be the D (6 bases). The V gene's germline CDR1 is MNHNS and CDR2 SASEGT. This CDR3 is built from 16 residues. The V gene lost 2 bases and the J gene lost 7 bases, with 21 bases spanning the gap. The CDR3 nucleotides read TGTGCCAGCAGTGAATTCCGGGGACAAGGAACGGGGGAGCAGTACTTC. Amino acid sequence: CASSEFRGQGTGEQYF.

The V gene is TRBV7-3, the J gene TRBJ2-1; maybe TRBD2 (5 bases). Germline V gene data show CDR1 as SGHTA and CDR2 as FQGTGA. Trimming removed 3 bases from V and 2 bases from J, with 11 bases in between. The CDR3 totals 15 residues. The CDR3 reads CASSLGRGAYNEQFF. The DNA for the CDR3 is TGTGCCAGCAGCTTGGGCCGGGGTGCCTACAATGAGCAGTTCTTC.

The CDR3 DNA is TGTGCCAGCTCACCGGATCAGGCAGGGCGGCGGCCCCAGTACTTC. It is translated as CASSPDQAGRRPQYF. The V and J genes are TRBV18 and TRBJ2-7; a weak D match, TRBD1 (5 bases). Looked up from germline, CDR1 is KGHSH and CDR2 is LQKENI. Trimming pared 3 bases from V and 10 bases from J, leaving 22 bases between. The CDR3 covers 15 residues.

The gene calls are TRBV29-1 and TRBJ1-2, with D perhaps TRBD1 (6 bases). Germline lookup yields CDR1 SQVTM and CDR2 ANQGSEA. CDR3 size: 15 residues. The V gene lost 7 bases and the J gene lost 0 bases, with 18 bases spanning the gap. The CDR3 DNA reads TGCAGCGCTACGACCCCCGGGACATCTAACTATGGCTACACCTTC. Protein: CSATTPGTSNYGYTF.

The CDR3 loop is CASRGDSQETQYF. The CDR3 DNA is TGTGCCAGCAGGGGGGACTCGCAAGAGACCCAGTACTTC. The chain employs TRBV2 and TRBJ2-5, with a possible D match to TRBD2 (6 bases). The V and J ends lost 6 bases and 2 bases respectively, with 10 bases between them. CDR3 length equals 13 residues. The germline V gene encodes CDR1 SNHLY and CDR2 FYNNEI.